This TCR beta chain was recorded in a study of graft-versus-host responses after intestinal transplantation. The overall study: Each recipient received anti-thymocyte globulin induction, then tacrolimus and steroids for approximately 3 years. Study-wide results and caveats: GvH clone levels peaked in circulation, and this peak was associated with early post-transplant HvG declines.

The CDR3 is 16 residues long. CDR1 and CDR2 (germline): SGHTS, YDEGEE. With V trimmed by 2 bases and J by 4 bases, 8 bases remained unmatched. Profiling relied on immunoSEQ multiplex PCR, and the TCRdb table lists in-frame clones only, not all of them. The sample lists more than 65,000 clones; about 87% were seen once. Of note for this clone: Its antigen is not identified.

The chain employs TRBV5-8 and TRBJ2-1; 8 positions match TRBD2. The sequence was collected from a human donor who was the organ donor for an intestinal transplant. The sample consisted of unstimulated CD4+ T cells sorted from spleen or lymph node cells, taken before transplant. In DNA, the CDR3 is TGTGCCAGCAGCTTCGTCCCGGGACTAGGATACAATGAGCAGTTCTTC. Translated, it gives CASSFVPGLGYNEQFF.